These 26 T cell receptor beta chains were sequenced from one sample in a study of T-cell memory formation after mild COVID-19. Each CDR3 protein is one row after TCRdb ran MiXCR on the 5' RACE reads. This table has about 420,000 distinct CDR3 sequences, 23% appearing once. Sequenced sample: PBMCs or a T cell subset sorted from them (not recorded which). These receptors all stem from an adult woman who had mild COVID-19 (a few samples of this study predate the infection). Cell type and time point are not known.

The genes are TRBV7-2 and TRBJ2-3, with D hard to call. V was cut by 4 bases and J by 4 bases, with 12 bases left in between. Germline lookup yields CDR1 SGHTA and CDR2 FQGNSA. This CDR3 is 14 amino acids long. The CDR3 spells CASSSPGAPDTQYF. The CDR3 DNA reads TGTGCCAGCAGCTCCCCCGGCGCCCCAGATACGCAGTATTTT. The full variable domain, completed using reference TRBV7-2 and TRBJ2-3, is GAGVSQSPSNKVTEKGKDVELRCDPISGHTALYWYRQSLGQGLEFLIYFQGNSAPDKSGLPSDRFSAERTGGSVSTLTIQRTQQEDSAVYLCASSSPGAPDTQYFGPGTRLTVL.

This chain joins TRBV5-1 and TRBJ2-5; TRBD1 agrees at 11 bases. The germline CDR1 and CDR2 sequences are SGHRS and YFSETQ. The CDR3 is 15 amino acids. J lost 4 bases, V lost 4 bases, and 6 bases had no gene match. The DNA of the CDR3 is TGCGCCAGCAGCCATGGGACAGGGGGAGCAGAGACCCAGTACTTC. It specifies CASSHGTGGAETQYF.

Many counts were recorded for this clonotype. V is TRBV24-1 and J is TRBJ2-5; D unresolved. Germline loops: CDR1 KGHDR, CDR2 SFDVKD. The ends were cut back, 1 base at V and 0 bases at J, with 8 bases in the middle. The CDR3 runs 15 residues. The DNA of the CDR3 is TGTGCCACCAGTGATTTAAAGGGAAACCAAGAGACCCAGTACTTC. Residues: CATSDLKGNQETQYF.

This clonotype appeared a few times. This chain uses TRBV6-5 with TRBJ1-2, with D tentatively TRBD1 (5 bases). Looked up from germline, CDR1 is MNHEY and CDR2 is SVGAGI. V lost 2 bases to trimming and J lost 4 bases, with 8 bases between them. CDR3 length equals 13 residues. CDR3 DNA: TGTGCCAGCAGTTACGGGGGGGTCTATGGCTACACCTTC. The encoded protein is CASSYGGVYGYTF.

This clonotype was detected a few times. The rearrangement joins TRBV5-1 to TRBJ1-2; D uncertain. The V gene lost 4 bases and the J gene lost 2 bases, with 12 bases spanning the gap. Germline CDR1 is SGHRS and CDR2 is YFSETQ. The CDR3 totals 14 residues. CDR3 sequence: CASSPSSANYGYTF. The CDR3, as DNA: TGCGCCAGCAGCCCGAGTTCAGCGAACTATGGCTACACCTTC. The variable domain in full, completed from reference TRBV5-1 and TRBJ1-2, reads KAGVTQTPRYLIKTRGQQVTLSCSPISGHRSVSWYQQTPGQGLQFLFEYFSETQRNKGNFPGRFSGRQFSNSRSEMNVSTLELGDSALYLCASSPSSANYGYTFGSGTRLTVV.

The chain couples TRBV7-9 to TRBJ2-5; possible D gene TRBD1, 6 bases. Trimming took off 5 bases at V and 1 base at J, with 14 bases between the two ends. CDR1 is SEHNR, CDR2 FQNEAQ, per germline (reference sequence). This CDR3 has 15 amino acids. The CDR3 spells CASSPLGQIQETQYF. For the CDR3, the DNA is TGTGCCAGCAGCCCCCTTGGACAGATCCAAGAGACCCAGTACTTC.

The chain joins TRBV12-3 or TRBV12-4 to TRBJ1-1; a possible D gene is TRBD1 (5 bases). Trimming removed 6 bases at V and 4 bases at J, with 15 bases between. The CDR3 has 14 residues. The CDR3 DNA is TGTGCCAGCAGGGCCACAGGTAGGAGCACTGAAGCTTTCTTT. Protein product: CASRATGRSTEAFF.

This clonotype was seen many times. The rearrangement uses TRBV14 and TRBJ2-7; 10 nucleotides match TRBD1. This CDR3 has 16 amino acids. After removal of 4 bases from V and 2 bases from J, the junction contained 8 bases not matched to a gene. Looked up from germline, CDR1 is SGHDN and CDR2 is FVKESK. The CDR3 DNA sequence: TGTGCCAGCAGCCCCTCAAGGACAGGGGGGACCTACGAGCAGTACTTC. Amino acids: CASSPSRTGGTYEQYF.

The chain joins TRBV20-1 to TRBJ2-3; D uncertain. Deletions cut 0 bases from V and 4 bases from J, with 5 bases between. Germline assignment: CDR1 DFQATT and CDR2 SNEGSKA (reference sequence). This CDR3 comprises 12 residues. This chain's CDR3 is CSARDLSDTQYF. Here the CDR3 DNA reads TGCAGTGCTAGAGATCTATCAGATACGCAGTATTTT.

This clonotype has just a few counts. This chain uses TRBV7-9 with TRBJ2-5, with TRBD1 matching over 11 bases. Unmatched junction bases numbered 3, after V lost 5 bases and J lost 4 bases. Germline V gene lookup returns CDR1 SEHNR and CDR2 FQNEAQ (reference sequence). The CDR3 is 14 amino acids. The chain's CDR3 is CASSHGTGGETQYF. The DNA for the CDR3 is TGTGCCAGCAGCCACGGGACAGGGGGAGAGACCCAGTACTTC.

This clonotype showed up just a few times. The V gene is TRBV15, the J gene TRBJ2-7; 10 bases are shared with TRBD1. The germline V gene has CDR1 LNHNV and CDR2 YYDKDF (reference sequence). V gave up 3 bases and J gave up 5 bases; unmatched junction bases: 4. The CDR3 runs to 14 residues. CDR3 in amino acids: CATSSRQGANEQYF. In nucleotides, the CDR3 is TGTGCCACCAGCAGTAGACAGGGGGCCAACGAGCAGTACTTC.

The J gene is TRBJ2-7, the V gene TRBV18, with D uncertain. Per the germline V gene, CDR1 is KGHSH and CDR2 is LQKENI. The CDR3 is made up of 12 amino acids. V lost 5 bases to trimming and J lost 3 bases, with 8 bases between them. The CDR3, as DNA: TGTGCCAGCTCAGCCGACGGCTACGAGCAGTACTTC. It yields the protein CASSADGYEQYF.

The sample holds a few counts of this clonotype. The chain links TRBV12-3 or TRBV12-4 to TRBJ2-7, with D perhaps TRBD2 (6 bases). V was trimmed by 4 bases and J by 3 bases, leaving 16 bases between them. The CDR3 is 15 residues long. The CDR3 sequence: CASSSKGGGRYEQYF. The CDR3 nucleotides are TGTGCCAGCAGTTCTAAGGGAGGTGGACGCTACGAGCAGTACTTC.

The chain has TRBV11-2 and TRBJ1-6, with D unresolved. The CDR3 covers 16 residues. V shed 4 bases and J shed 8 bases, with 18 bases lying between them. The germline CDR1 and CDR2 sequences are SGHAT and FQNNGV. CDR3 DNA: TGTGCCAGCAGCTCACCCCGCCCCGGGCTGTATTCACCCCTCCACTTT. This sequence encodes CASSSPRPGLYSPLHF.

This clonotype has more than one count but fewer than ten. The chain couples TRBV5-1 to TRBJ2-7; 9 bases are shared with TRBD1. This CDR3 is 15 amino acids long. Per the germline V gene, CDR1 is SGHRS and CDR2 is YFSETQ. Trimming removed 0 bases from V and 2 bases from J; junction bases left unmatched: 3. The DNA of the CDR3 is TGCGCCAGCAGCTTGGAGGGACAGGGCACCTACGAGCAGTACTTC. Translation: CASSLEGQGTYEQYF.

This clonotype occurred a few times. The V call is TRBV5-6, the J call TRBJ1-1; no reliable D call. CDR1 and CDR2 (germline): SGHDT, YYEEEE. The CDR3 totals 13 residues. V was pared by 1 base and J by 10 bases, with 14 bases between. This chain's CDR3 is CASSLQSPLGAFF. The CDR3 DNA reads TGTGCCAGCAGCTTGCAGAGCCCACTGGGAGCTTTCTTT.

V is TRBV5-1 and J is TRBJ2-5; maybe TRBD1 (5 bases). The V gene lost 4 bases and the J gene lost 1 base, with 14 bases spanning the gap. Germline values: CDR1 SGHRS, CDR2 YFSETQ. The CDR3 consists of 15 residues. CDR3 sequence reads: CASSRVGQIQETQYF. For the CDR3, the DNA is TGCGCCAGCAGCCGGGTGGGGCAGATCCAAGAGACCCAGTACTTC.

This chain uses TRBV2 with TRBJ2-3; the match to TRBD2 covers 9 bases. J gave up 6 bases and V 1 base, and 14 bases lay outside the gene matches. Germline V gene lookup returns CDR1 SNHLY and CDR2 FYNNEI. The CDR3 has 18 residues. The DNA for the CDR3 is TGTGCCAGCAGTGAAGTTTTCGGTAGCGGGGGACGGACCGATACGCAGTATTTT. Translating gives CASSEVFGSGGRTDTQYF.

The V and J genes are TRBV3-1 and TRBJ2-1, with D unresolved. V was trimmed by 1 base and J by 10 bases, leaving 11 bases between them. CDR1 LGHDT and CDR2 YNNKEL come from the germline V gene (reference sequence). The CDR3 loop spans 13 amino acids. DNA for the CDR3: TGTGCCAGCAGCCAAGGTTCGGTGGCAGAGCAGTTCTTC. Translation gives CASSQGSVAEQFF.

This clonotype was detected a few times. The junction differs from germline at one of its ends, possibly a read error. The rearrangement uses TRBV3-1 and TRBJ1-1; D is unresolved. Germline-derived CDR1 and CDR2 are LGHDT and YNNKEL (reference sequence). The CDR3 has 10 amino acids. The CDR3 DNA sequence: TGTGCCAGCAGCCAGGGGAGTATGGTCTTT. Its translation: CASSQGSMVF.

This clonotype has a handful of counts. This chain uses TRBV11-2 with TRBJ2-1; 13 bases fit TRBD2. The CDR3 has 16 residues. V was pared by 4 bases and J by 8 bases, with 8 bases of the junction left unmatched. Per the germline V gene, CDR1 is SGHAT and CDR2 is FQNNGV. CDR3 region: CASSSRLAGGSHEQFF. The CDR3 nucleotides read TGTGCCAGCAGCTCGCGACTAGCGGGAGGATCGCATGAGCAGTTCTTC.

In this sample, this clonotype turned up a few times. This chain links TRBV20-1 with TRBJ2-3; 16 bases are shared with TRBD2. In germline, CDR1 is DFQATT, CDR2 SNEGSKA (reference sequence). The CDR3 has 17 residues. The V gene end was trimmed by 3 bases and the J gene end by 0 bases; junction bases not matched to a gene: 3. CDR3 DNA: TGCAGTGCTAGTATGGGACTAGCGGGAGGGAGCACAGATACGCAGTATTTT. Translation: CSASMGLAGGSTDTQYF.

This clonotype has only a few counts. This chain uses TRBV20-1 with TRBJ1-2; D gene ambiguous. Trimming cost V 6 bases and J 5 bases, with 7 bases left between them. Germline CDR1 DFQATT, CDR2 SNEGSKA (reference sequence). This CDR3 contains 10 residues. In DNA form, the CDR3 reads TGCAGTGCCCCAGCATATGGCTACACCTTC. It encodes CSAPAYGYTF.

The chain recombines TRBV5-1 with TRBJ2-1, with 12 bases lining up with TRBD2. Germline trimming cut 2 bases from V and 4 bases from J; bases unmatched to any gene: 4. The CDR3 spans 16 residues. Germline V CDR1 and CDR2: SGHRS, YFSETQ. The CDR3 loop reads CASSFETSGGYNEQFF. The CDR3 DNA reads as TGCGCCAGCAGCTTTGAGACTAGCGGGGGATACAATGAGCAGTTCTTC.

As concerns this clonotype: No conserved phenylalanine or tryptophan is present at the end of the CDR3, so a read error is the likely explanation. The V gene is TRBV29-1, the J gene TRBJ2-1; D unresolved. CDR1 SQVTM and CDR2 ANQGSEA come from the germline V gene. With 7 bases removed from V and 11 bases from J, the gap between germline ends came to 15 bases. The CDR3 is 11 amino acids. In nucleotides, the CDR3 is TGCAGCGCTCTGATAGTACAGAAGCAGTTCTCC. Protein product: CSALIVQKQFS.

The rearrangement links TRBV7-9 to TRBJ2-5; 8 bases are shared with TRBD1. Per germline, CDR1 SEHNR and CDR2 FQNEAQ (reference sequence). The V segment lost 5 bases and the J segment 1 base; nucleotides outside the gene matches: 6. The CDR3 covers 15 residues. CDR3 in amino acids: CASSPATGGQETQYF. CDR3 coding DNA: TGTGCCAGCAGCCCGGCAACAGGGGGCCAAGAGACCCAGTACTTC.